The next 27 T cell receptor beta chains were all read from a single sample in a study of blood T cell repertoires in COVID-19. Sequencing was performed with immunoSEQ multiplex PCR; in TCRdb, only in-frame clones are kept and a portion is missing. This table holds approximately 200,000 clones, 80% to 90% found once. The sample comprised peripheral blood. The receptors originated from a man between 60 and 75 years old who had recovered from COVID-19.

The chain couples TRBV4-3 to TRBJ1-2; tentative D call: TRBD1 (6 bases). V lost 0 bases to trimming and J lost 8 bases, with 19 bases between them. The CDR3 is 16 residues long. Germline V gives CDR1 LGHNA, CDR2 YSLEER. The CDR3 DNA follows: TGCGCCAGCAGCCAAGAGGCTCAGGGCAGGGGCACCGGCTACACCTTC. As protein: CASSQEAQGRGTGYTF.

This chain links TRBV18 with TRBJ1-2; 8 bases align to TRBD1. The CDR3 runs 17 residues. Germline assignment: CDR1 KGHSH and CDR2 LQKENI. Germline trimming cut 3 bases from V and 0 bases from J; bases unmatched to any gene: 9. This CDR3 is CASSPSRDRLSNYGYTF. The CDR3 DNA is TGTGCCAGCTCACCGTCCCGGGACAGGCTTTCTAACTATGGCTACACCTTC.

The chain carries TRBV11-2 and TRBJ1-1; 8 bases are shared with TRBD1. Looked up from germline, CDR1 is SGHAT and CDR2 is FQNNGV. After removal of 3 bases from V and 7 bases from J, the junction contained 7 bases not matched to a gene. The CDR3 has 14 amino acids. The CDR3 DNA follows: TGTGCCAGCAGCTTGAAACAGGGGGACTATGAAGCTTTCTTT. Translation: CASSLKQGDYEAFF. Supplemented by reference TRBV11-2 and TRBJ1-1, the full variable domain reads EAGVAQSPRYKIIEKRQSVAFWCNPISGHATLYWYQQILGQGPKLLIQFQNNGVVDDSQLPKDRFSAERLKGVDSTLKIQPAKLEDSAVYLCASSLKQGDYEAFFGQGTRLTVV.

The rearrangement uses TRBV7-2 and TRBJ1-3, with D perhaps matching TRBD1 (5 bases). Germline CDR1 is SGHTA and CDR2 is FQGNSA. The CDR3 runs 12 residues. Trimming removed 5 bases from V and 14 bases from J, with 16 bases in between. CDR3 DNA: TGTGCCAGCAGCCCGGGGGGGGGTACGTTATATTTT. It codes for CASSPGGGTLYF.

The genes are TRBV15 and TRBJ1-3; D is unclear. Germline CDR1 and CDR2: LNHNV and YYDKDF (reference sequence). This CDR3 comprises 17 residues. V gave up 0 bases and J gave up 0 bases, with 12 bases separating them. The CDR3 DNA reads TGTGCCACCAGCAGAGATCCGGAGCGTCGCTCTGGAAACACCATATATTTT. As protein: CATSRDPERRSGNTIYF.

The DNA for the CDR3 is TGCGCCAGCAGCTCGGCGGAGGGGACAGTAAATTATGGCTACACCTTC. The encoded protein is CASSSAEGTVNYGYTF. J is TRBJ1-2 and V is TRBV5-1; 7 nucleotides align to TRBD1. There are 16 residues in the CDR3. Germline CDR1 and CDR2: SGHRS and YFSETQ. V dropped 3 bases and J dropped 5; count of bases not matched to a gene: 13.

This clone was counted only a few times. V usage is TRBV7-3 and J usage is TRBJ2-1, with 7 bases matching TRBD2. V lost 7 bases, J lost 0 bases, and 6 bases stayed unmatched. This CDR3 comprises 15 residues. CDR1 is SGHTA, CDR2 FQGTGA, per germline. CDR3 region: CASTPGGSSYNEQFF. The DNA for the CDR3 is TGTGCCAGCACCCCCGGCGGGAGCTCCTACAATGAGCAGTTCTTC.

The genes are TRBV5-6 and TRBJ2-3, with 8 bases identical to TRBD2. After removal of 1 base from V and 9 bases from J, the junction contained 10 bases not matched to a gene. Germline CDR1 reads SGHDT; CDR2 reads YYEEEE. The length of the CDR3 is 15 residues. CDR3 sequence reads: CASSLRGSGGKTQYF. CDR3 nucleotides: TGTGCCAGCAGCTTGAGAGGCTCGGGGGGGAAGACGCAGTATTTT.

This sequence joins TRBV5-7 and TRBJ2-6, with 8 bases identical to TRBD1. TRBV5-7 is marked as an open reading frame, function uncertain. This CDR3 contains 17 residues. Unmatched junction bases numbered 4, after V lost 2 bases and J lost 0 bases. The CDR3 DNA is TGTGCCAGCAGCTTCCCGCAGGGGGCCTCTGGGGCCAACGTCCTGACTTTC. It translates to CASSFPQGASGANVLTF.

In DNA form, the CDR3 reads TGCGCCAGCACGTACTATAATTCACCCCTCCACTTT. This codes for CASTYYNSPLHF. This chain connects TRBV10-2 to TRBJ1-6; D is uncertain. This CDR3 spans 12 amino acids. CDR1 WSHSY and CDR2 SAAADI come from the germline V gene. The V end lost 7 bases, the J end lost 3 bases, and 4 bases lay between the germline ends.

The gene calls are TRBV27 and TRBJ2-1, with 7 bases identical to TRBD2. Germline trimming cut 3 bases from V and 2 bases from J; bases unmatched to any gene: 1. CDR1 and CDR2 from the germline V gene are MNHEY and SMNVEV (reference sequence). The CDR3 runs 14 residues. The CDR3 protein is CASSLGTTYNEQFF. The CDR3 DNA is TGTGCCAGCAGTTTGGGGACTACCTACAATGAGCAGTTCTTC.

The genes are TRBV11-1 and TRBJ2-3, with TRBD2 matching over 7 bases. Germline-derived CDR1 and CDR2 are SGHAT and FQDESV (reference sequence). Germline trimming cut 6 bases from V and 3 bases from J; bases unmatched to any gene: 6. This CDR3 has 14 amino acids. CDR3 amino acids: CASRVGGWTDTQYF. CDR3 DNA sequence: TGTGCCAGCAGGGTCGGGGGGTGGACAGATACGCAGTATTTT.

The chain links TRBV4-3 to TRBJ1-2, with a weak D call TRBD1 (6 bases). Germline CDR1 is LGHNA and CDR2 is YSLEER. Trimming removed 0 bases from V and 6 bases from J, with 20 bases in between. The CDR3 contains 17 residues. CDR3 in DNA: TGCGCCAGCAGCCAAGATCCGTCCAGACAGGACCCCCATGGCTACACCTTC. Residues: CASSQDPSRQDPHGYTF.

The V and J genes are TRBV19 and TRBJ1-5; a possible D gene is TRBD1 (6 bases). Trimming removed 2 bases from V and 3 bases from J, with 11 bases in between. The CDR3 loop spans 15 amino acids. The germline V gene has CDR1 LNHDA and CDR2 SQIVND (reference sequence). DNA of the CDR3: TGTGCCAGTAGTATACAGGCAGGGGACAATCAGCCCCAGCATTTT. Translation: CASSIQAGDNQPQHF.

This clone was found many times. The gene calls are TRBV6-4 and TRBJ1-2, with 11 bases lining up with TRBD1. J lost 7 bases, V lost 5 bases, and 6 bases had no gene match. The CDR3 extends over 14 amino acids. Germline V gene lookup returns CDR1 MRHNA and CDR2 SNTAGT. CDR3 residues: CASSPGQGAGGYTF. Written as DNA, the CDR3 is TGTGCCAGCAGTCCCGGACAGGGGGCAGGTGGCTACACCTTC.

This chain uses TRBV7-9 with TRBJ1-1, with D tentatively TRBD1 (6 bases). This CDR3 region has 15 residues. Trimming left V 3 bases short and J 4 bases short, with 15 bases between. CDR1 and CDR2 (germline): SEHNR, FQNEAQ (reference sequence). The CDR3 spells CASSLRGAASTEAFF. CDR3 bases: TGTGCCAGCAGCTTGCGGGGGGCTGCTAGCACTGAAGCTTTCTTT.

The chain is built from TRBV5-1 and TRBJ2-5, with D unclear. CDR3 length: 11 residues. Germline values: CDR1 SGHRS, CDR2 YFSETQ. Trimming cost V 4 bases and J 2 bases, with 3 bases left between them. CDR3 residues: CASSRQETQYF. CDR3 bases: TGCGCCAGCAGCCGTCAAGAGACCCAGTACTTC.

The chain couples TRBV11-3 to TRBJ2-2, with a tentative D call TRBD1 (5 bases). Looked up from germline, CDR1 is SGHNT and CDR2 is YENEEA. V dropped 5 bases and J dropped 8 bases, with 9 bases sitting between them. The CDR3 is made up of 12 amino acids. In DNA form, the CDR3 reads TGTGCCAGCAGCCCACGACAGGGGGAGCTGTTTTTT. Its protein product is CASSPRQGELFF.

The V call is TRBV7-9, the J call TRBJ1-1; D possibly corresponds to TRBD1 (6 bases). V lost 1 base and J 6 bases, leaving 15 bases between the germline ends. The CDR3 contains 15 residues. Germline-derived CDR1 and CDR2 are SEHNR and FQNEAQ (reference sequence). The CDR3 nucleotides are TGTGCCAGCAGCTTAGTGGGCAGGGGTGGCGCTGAAGCTTTCTTT. Protein sequence: CASSLVGRGGAEAFF.

This chain links TRBV5-1 with TRBJ2-1; 11 nucleotides agree with TRBD2. CDR1 and CDR2 from the germline V gene are SGHRS and YFSETQ. The length of the CDR3 is 15 residues. Trimming at V came to 3 bases and at J to 4 bases, leaving 3 bases not matched to a gene. CDR3 sequence reads: CASSSVAGGYNEQFF. The CDR3 DNA reads as TGCGCCAGCAGCTCCGTAGCGGGAGGGTACAATGAGCAGTTCTTC.

This clone was counted once. The CDR3 sequence: CASTPAGDSGYEQYF. CDR3 in DNA: TGTGCCAGTACCCCCGCGGGGGATAGCGGATACGAGCAGTACTTC. The chain combines TRBV19 with TRBJ2-7; 7 bases line up with TRBD2. The CDR3 is 15 amino acids. CDR1 LNHDA and CDR2 SQIVND come from the germline V gene (reference sequence). Trimming at V came to 7 bases and at J to 4 bases, leaving 13 bases not matched to a gene.

V gene TRBV10-3 combines with J gene TRBJ1-3, with 8 bases identical to TRBD1. V lost 5 bases and J lost 11; bases outside the gene matches: 2. The CDR3 contains 11 residues. Germline V gene sequence: CDR1 ENHRY, CDR2 SYGVKD. In nucleotides, the CDR3 is TGTGCCATCAGTTGGGACAGGTCCATATATTTT. Translated, it gives CAISWDRSIYF.

The J gene is TRBJ2-1, the V gene TRBV11-2; 10 bases fit TRBD2. V trimming: 1 base; J trimming: 8 bases; junction bases outside the gene matches: 11. The CDR3 runs 17 residues. From germline, CDR1 is SGHAT and CDR2 FQNNGV. This CDR3 reads CASSLGLGSGGRDEQFF. CDR3 sequence (DNA): TGTGCCAGCAGCTTAGGGTTGGGTAGCGGGGGGCGGGATGAGCAGTTCTTC.

V usage is TRBV7-3 and J usage is TRBJ2-5; a weak D match, TRBD1 (6 bases). The CDR3 consists of 14 residues. Between the trimmed V and J ends, which lost 4 bases and 2 bases, there was a span of 11 bases. Germline V gene data show CDR1 as SGHTA and CDR2 as FQGTGA. CDR3 bases: TGTGCCAGCAGCTCACAGGGCGGTCAAGAGACCCAGTACTTC. Amino acid sequence: CASSSQGGQETQYF. The complete variable domain, with remaining parts taken from reference TRBV7-3 and TRBJ2-5, reads GAGVSQTPSNKVTEKGKYVELRCDPISGHTALYWYRQSLGQGPEFLIYFQGTGAADDSGLPNDRFFAVRPEGSVSTLKIQRTERGDSAVYLCASSSQGGQETQYFGPGTRLLVL.

V gene TRBV28 combines with J gene TRBJ1-2; TRBD1 might be the D (5 bases). The CDR3 is 13 residues long. The germline V gene encodes CDR1 MDHEN and CDR2 SYDVKM. V was shortened by 11 bases and J by 4 bases, with 17 bases between the two germline ends. The CDR3, as DNA: TGTGCCTCTTTAGGGGCAGATTTCTATGGCTACACCTTC. This codes for CASLGADFYGYTF.

The gene calls are TRBV2 and TRBJ1-5, with 7 bases that match TRBD1. The CDR3 contains 16 residues. Trimming removed 6 bases from V and 3 bases from J; junction bases left unmatched: 11. Per the germline V gene, CDR1 is SNHLY and CDR2 is FYNNEI. In DNA form, the CDR3 reads TGTGCCAGCAGGGGGGACAGAGAAGAGTCCAATCAGCCCCAGCATTTT. As protein: CASRGDREESNQPQHF.

This clone has more than one count but fewer than ten. V and J are TRBV6-5 and TRBJ1-1, with unresolved D. The CDR3 extends over 13 amino acids. Trimming left V 5 bases short and J 0 bases short, with 7 bases between. CDR1 and CDR2 (germline): MNHEY, SVGAGI. The chain's CDR3 is CASSQNLNTEAFF. The CDR3, as DNA: TGTGCCAGCAGTCAAAACTTGAACACTGAAGCTTTCTTT.